This is a list of T cell receptor beta chains from one sample in a study of vaccination effects on CD4 cells after COVID-19. Produced via immunoSEQ multiplex PCR; TCRdb's table is partial and in-frame only. The data show roughly 52,000 clones, under 70% seen once. These receptors' antigens are unknown. This specimen was CD4+ T cells from PBMCs cultured with SARS-CoV-2 spike peptides, taken before COVID-19 vaccination. Source of these receptors: a human donor who received a COVID-19 vaccine. The CDR3 runs from the conserved cysteine through the conserved F or W. D genes are given only for firm matches. Where a row states a size, it is once, few, many or the class of an expanded clone; other rows omit it.

j_call clone_size d_call v_call cdr3_aa cdr3_nt
TRBJ2-7 NA NA TRBV28 CASSTNVGTRSSYEQYF TGTGCCAGCAGCACCAATGTCGGGACGAGGAGCTCCTACGAGCAGTACTTC
TRBJ1-3 NA NA TRBV28 CASSLGRGTGNTIYF TGTGCCAGCAGTTTGGGGAGGGGAACTGGAAACACCATATATTTT
TRBJ1-3 NA NA TRBV30 CAWTGSGPSLYF TGTGCCTGGACGGGTTCAGGTCCCTCTCTATATTTT
TRBJ1-5 NA NA TRBV6-5 CASLPRSGGVQPQHF TGTGCCAGCCTCCCACGGTCGGGGGGTGTTCAGCCCCAGCATTTT
TRBJ2-2 NA NA TRBV7-3 CASRTGPAGELFF TGTGCCTCCAGAACGGGCCCCGCCGGGGAGCTGTTTTTT
TRBJ1-3 NA TRBD1 TRBV12-5 CASGLVVGGSLSGNTIYF TGTGCTAGTGGTTTGGTTGTAGGGGGCAGCCTCTCTGGAAACACCATATATTTT
TRBJ1-2 NA NA TRBV25-1 CASTHGGGDGYTF TGTGCCAGCACCCATGGAGGTGGCGATGGCTACACCTTC
TRBJ1-5 NA NA TRBV7-9 CASSPGSEQPQHF TGTGCCAGCAGCCCGGGGTCGGAGCAGCCCCAGCATTTT
TRBJ2-2 NA NA TRBV9 CASSVKNTGELFF TGTGCCAGCAGCGTAAAGAACACCGGGGAGCTGTTTTTT
TRBJ2-7 few NA TRBV5-8 CASSLFSEQYF TGTGCCAGCAGCTTGTTTTCCGAGCAGTACTTC
TRBJ1-5 NA NA TRBV4-2 CASSQGLGSNQPQHF TGTGCCAGCAGCCAAGGACTGGGGAGCAATCAGCCCCAGCATTTT
TRBJ1-2 once NA TRBV19 CASSIATDKHYGYTF TGTGCCAGTAGTATCGCGACAGACAAGCACTATGGCTACACCTTC
TRBJ2-6 NA NA TRBV6-6 CASSYSPFSGANVLTF TGTGCCAGCAGTTACAGTCCGTTCTCTGGGGCCAACGTCCTGACTTTC
TRBJ1-4 NA TRBD1 TRBV2 CASRGDRGSGEKLFF TGTGCCAGCAGAGGGGACAGGGGATCCGGCGAAAAACTGTTTTTT
TRBJ2-1 NA NA TRBV6-4 CASSESSIPYNEQFF TGTGCCAGCAGTGAAAGCTCGATCCCCTACAATGAGCAGTTCTTC
TRBJ2-5 NA NA TRBV3-1/TRBV3-2 CASSLEGSQETQYF TGTGCCAGCAGCCTGGAGGGTTCTCAAGAGACCCAGTACTTC
TRBJ1-1 NA NA TRBV4-2 CASSSLQEGGNTEAFF TGTGCCAGCAGCTCTCTCCAAGAGGGCGGGAACACTGAAGCTTTCTTT
TRBJ2-1 NA TRBD2 TRBV5-4 CASSLDLAGGYNEQFF TGTGCCAGCAGCTTGGACCTAGCGGGAGGCTACAATGAGCAGTTCTTC